This TCR beta chain emerged from a study of cytomegalovirus exposure and HLA in healthy donors (dated by TCRdb to about 2017). Turning to the overall study: An earlier analysis of approximately 590 of the donors reported roughly 300 Gb of sequence data and 120 million or so unique TCR beta sequences from about 179 million T cells. An early release that covered 640 HLA-typed donors contained about 300 gigabases of sequencing data and some 87 million unique TCR sequences. Among the roughly 400 genotyped donors, approximately 81% belonged to the genetic ancestry cluster associated with self-reported Caucasian donors. The aim of the study was to test whether cataloging public T cell receptors could identify signatures of past pathogen exposure. The T cell repertoires of about 700 subjects were profiled by immunosequencing and related to cytomegalovirus serostatus. Besides the first cohort of more than 650 subjects, a separate validation cohort made up of over 95 different subjects was used. To predict cytomegalovirus infection status, the study brought together high-throughput TCR immunosequencing, statistical association of individual TCRs with disease status, and machine learning. A later analysis re-examined previously published TCR beta repertoires from over 500 donors and added high-resolution HLA genotyping to investigate patterns of TCR occurrence. Rather than drawing on any new phenotypic data, the later analysis identified candidate immune exposures from TCR beta sequences and the way those sequences occurred across donors. To decide whether each TCR beta V gene segment behaved as functional or pseudogenic, an earlier analysis of some 540 of the donors relied on high-throughput TCR beta sequencing. Donor age, sex, ethnicity and CMV serostatus were collected together with the repertoire data. Genome-wide SNP genotypes for about 65% of the 666 donors were used in a later genetic analysis, which treated that subset as a discovery cohort. All discovery cohort repertoires had been generated on a single sequencing platform. HLA typing covered class I and class II loci at four-digit resolution. The number of typed donors differed by locus: roughly 620-630 for A, B, C, DRB1 and DQB1; approximately 530 for DQA1; 606 for DPA1; and roughly 490 for DPB1. Roughly 5 DR-DQ haplotypes were handled as single units for association and clustering, since linkage in the cohort was strong. Among about 360 genotyped donors of the cohort, an average of approximately 230,000 unique TCR beta nucleotide sequences were sequenced per donor, roughly 18% of them non-productive.

In total, roughly 670 healthy bone marrow donors made up the cohort. All cohort members were sampled while nominally healthy, although unrecorded immune exposures were likely present. The donor was CMV seronegative and was included in the group of around 320 seronegative cohort members. A peripheral blood sample was collected from each donor, and TCR beta sequencing was performed on peripheral blood mononuclear cells. The Qiagen DNeasy Blood Extraction Kit was used to extract genomic DNA from the blood cell samples. On the study overall, not on this receptor specifically: In a later analysis, TCR association rates were found to vary across HLA loci, with the most associated TCRs seen for DRB1 alleles and the fewest for HLA-C alleles. Most CMV-associated TCR beta chains appeared to be HLA-restricted in a later analysis, and the HLA associations seemed to be driven largely by CMV exposure. An earlier analysis of around 500 of the donors showed that most TCR beta V segments appeared in productive rearrangements either about 87% or about 30% of the time, which broadly matched IMGT annotations. While some public TCRs were present in many individuals, most TCR sequences turned up only very rarely across donors. A later analysis reported that several top co-occurrence clusters appeared linked to parvovirus B19, influenza, CMV and Epstein-Barr virus. In vitro tests confirmed that a few of the cytomegalovirus-associated TCR beta chains recognize cytomegalovirus antigens. In a later genetic analysis, fewer N-insertions in productive TCRs were reported among donors in an Asian-associated ancestry cluster than the 666-donor mean. Because some donors lacked HLA typing at each locus, the association tests relied only on the typed subset. A group of highly shared sequence variants was considered likely to be a technical artifact of the sequencing pipeline. The only immune exposure information available for the cohort was CMV serostatus. According to the authors, the approach could potentially be generalized to other disease states and immunological phenotypes. In a later analysis, HLA-associated TCR beta chains showed more clonal expansion and lower generation probabilities than non-associated chains that were equally common. When HLA alleles, especially DR and DQ, strongly co-occurred, attributing TCR associations to individual alleles was difficult. Because counts were too low, seventeen rarely observed V segments, including chromosome 9 orphons, were excluded from the earlier analysis of around 590 of the donors. At a false discovery rate of 0.05, a later analysis linked fewer than 20,000 TCR beta sequences to specific HLA alleles. This cohort had only TCR beta chains sequenced, and the lack of alpha or paired-chain data limited which features could be detected. A further reported finding was that TCR beta sequences accurately predicted the HLA-A and HLA-B alleles for most subjects in the first cohort. The presence/absence analyses assumed that sequencing depth was roughly uniform across donors, and that assumption may not be true. Linkage disequilibrium might explain the correlated functional status among segregating V segments, but an unknown experimental factor could not be excluded. The classifier was reported to diagnose cytomegalovirus status with high specificity and sensitivity in both the original cohort and the validation cohort. In a later genetic analysis, a missense DCLRE1C variant was associated with V-gene and J-gene trimming of TCR beta chains, and the association was replicated in an independent cohort. In the study, around 160 TCR beta chains were listed as associated with cytomegalovirus.

Libraries were made using the immunoSEQ multiplex PCR assay. The multiplex PCR relied on a mix of 60 forward primers for TCR Vbeta segments and 13 reverse primers for TCR Jbeta segments. The CDR3 region of rearranged TCR beta genes was amplified from genomic DNA by a multiplex PCR assay. The Illumina HiSeq System was used to sequence the amplified TCR beta libraries as 87-base-pair reads. The study's own analysis went as follows. Across the roughly 700 repertoires, a later analysis counted some 81 million unique TCR beta chains, approximately 12 million of which were shared by at least two donors. A nearest-neighbor algorithm error-corrected the raw reads and collapsed the reads into unique sequences, merging closely related sequences to remove PCR and sequencing errors. V, D and J gene segments were assigned by aligning CDR3 sequences to IMGT reference sequences. For a sequence to be retained, a match of at least six nucleotides was required to both a V gene segment and a J gene segment. Rearrangements were called productive when the CDR3 lacked stop codons and stayed in frame with V and J; all others were non-productive. Following IMGT convention, CDR3 was defined as the stretch from the second conserved V-encoded cysteine to the conserved J-encoded phenylalanine. The earlier analysis of about 610 of the donors excluded sequences that lacked an unambiguous match to a single V gene segment. In an earlier analysis of several hundred of the donors, V segments were called functional above 56.7% productive rearrangements and were called segregating when the between-donor standard deviation exceeded 5%. A statistical classification framework was built to diagnose cytomegalovirus status from the catalog of TCR beta chain sequences. A later analysis assigned V and J genes by comparing TCR nucleotide sequences with IMGT/GENE-DB human TR gene sequences. Using the TCRdist pipeline, a later analysis assigned CDR3 sequences along with most-parsimonious VDJ recombination scenarios. In a later analysis, each TCR beta chain was defined by its CDR3 amino acid sequence together with its V-gene family, and reads lacking a unique V-gene family were excluded. In a later analysis, 450 to 600 highly shared, low-generation-probability nucleotide sequences were removed to address suspected cross-contamination and a sequencing artifact. A later analysis calculated a clonal expansion index for each public chain from normalized within-repertoire ranks of inferred template counts. A later analysis computed generation probabilities with a VDJ recombination model fitted to out-of-frame rearrangements, and checked the results against IGoR. Hypergeometric tests were used in a later analysis to score TCR-TCR, TCR-HLA and TCR-CMV co-occurrence, with a repertoire-size bias correction applied to the TCR pairs. In a later analysis, false discovery rates were estimated by permuting HLA or CMV assignments 20 times. In a later analysis, co-occurring TCRs were grouped with DBSCAN, and TCRdist sequence similarity was added when clustering was performed within HLA-allele-positive subsets. Co-occurrence clustering excluded repertoires with fewer than 30,000 or more than 120,000 public chains, plus five with anomalous nucleotide sharing. TCRdb obtained this table from immuneACCESS and retained in-frame rearrangements with V and J assigned. These tables miss some clones; where compared with another copy, unresolved V genes account for less than half of the shortfall, and the remainder is unexplained. That table gives V, J and clone size, and the DNA gave D and trimming. This sample comprises some 110,000 clones, about two thirds of them detected only once. The ten largest clonotypes hold roughly 0.76% of the sample.

Only a few counts were recorded for this clone. What antigen it recognizes has not been identified. Per-base quality was not reported, and no clone a single base away is much larger than it. This clonotype originated in a boy aged 5-17 years in good health and CMV-seronegative. The sequencing sample was made of PBMCs.

The DNA reads as follows: TGTGCCAGCAGTTACCGGGACAGGGGGTTTGGCTACACCTTC. Translation gives CASSYRDRGFGYTF. The V gene is TRBV6-5 and the J gene is TRBJ1-2; a stretch of 11 junction bases matches TRBD1. V lost 2 bases and J lost 7 bases, and the count of bases not matched to a germline gene is 3. The germline V gene provides CDR1 MNHEY and CDR2 SVGAGI. The CDR3, cysteine through phenylalanine, is 14 amino acids long. The kept DNA is CDR3 alone, 42 bases in frame from the first base.